The entry below describes one T cell receptor (beta chain). The sample belongs to a study of T cell changes during pregnancy in multiple sclerosis. Sequenced by immunoSEQ multiplex PCR; TCRdb stores in-frame clones only, minus some. The sample yields under 130,000 clones, about 90% seen once. This CDR3 is built from 16 residues. V dropped 1 base and J dropped 0; count of bases not matched to a gene: 7. Germline loops: CDR1 SGHRS, CDR2 YFSETQ. This material consisted of peripheral blood, taken after pregnancy. V usage is TRBV5-1 and J usage is TRBJ2-7, with 7 bases matching TRBD2. This sequence was found in a female donor with multiple sclerosis, enrolled in a pregnancy study. In DNA form, the CDR3 reads TGCGCCAGCAGCTTGACGGGACGGACTAGCTCCTACGAGCAGTACTTC. Amino acids: CASSLTGRTSSYEQYF. The full variable domain, rest sourced from reference TRBV5-1 and TRBJ2-7, is KAGVTQTPRYLIKTRGQQVTLSCSPISGHRSVSWYQQTPGQGLQFLFEYFSETQRNKGNFPGRFSGRQFSNSRSEMNVSTLELGDSALYLCASSLTGRTSSYEQYFGPGTRLTVT.